The subject of this entry is one T cell receptor beta chain. The antigen is undetermined. The sample belongs to a study of cytomegalovirus exposure and HLA in healthy donors. Notes on the study in general: Productive status was seen about 90% or about 30% of the time for most TCR beta V segments in an earlier analysis. Accurate prediction of HLA-A and HLA-B alleles (for most subjects) was reportedly achieved from TCR beta sequences. The Asian-associated ancestry cluster reportedly had fewer N-insertions than the roughly 670-donor mean in a later analysis.

Germline loops: CDR1 WSHSY, CDR2 SAAADI. J gave up 7 bases and V 2 bases, and 5 bases lay outside the gene matches. The CDR3 has 14 amino acids. The PCR used 60 Vbeta and 13 Jbeta primers. Some clones are missing from TCRdb's copy, which holds only in-frame ones; the method was immunoSEQ multiplex PCR. This sample has about 86,000 clones, with approximately 70% found just once. The TCR was taken from a man in his 60s in good health and CMV-seronegative. The specimen was PBMCs. The chain combines TRBV10-2 with TRBJ1-5; 7 bases match TRBD1. DNA of the CDR3: TGCGCCAGCAGTGAGGCAGGGGGACGGCAGCCCCAGCATTTT. Translated: CASSEAGGRQPQHF.